This T cell receptor (beta chain) came from a study of T-cell reconstitution after alpha-beta-depleted transplantation in children. The CDR3 extends over 13 amino acids. The V end lost 0 bases, the J end lost 6 bases, and 10 bases lay between the germline ends. In germline, CDR1 is SGHRS, CDR2 YFSETQ. This clonotype was seen only a few times. Its specificity is unknown. Findings of the study overall: The origin of high day-60 TCRbeta diversity in some patients lay in surviving recipient T cells and thymic progenitors. By one year post-transplant, T-cell counts and diversity largely arose from T cells that were newly produced. There were reportedly several hundred expanded graft clones from which alpha-beta T cells came about two months after transplant.

The authors prepared the TCRbeta library with unique molecular identifiers. TCRdb re-called the PCR reads through MiXCR, storing one row per CDR3 protein. The data show about 250,000 distinct CDR3 sequences, roughly a quarter seen once. Sample: PBMCs, mostly from graft donor cells, taken 360 days after TCRalphabeta/CD19-depleted stem cell transplant. This TCR came from a female patient aged 2-9 years who had a stem cell transplant for congenital amegakaryocytic thrombocytopenia, so the T cells may come from the graft donor. The V and J genes are TRBV5-1 and TRBJ2-7; perhaps D is TRBD1 or TRBD2 (5 bases each). The CDR3 loop is CASSLDPRGEQYF. The CDR3 bases are TGCGCCAGCAGCTTGGACCCGAGGGGCGAGCAGTACTTC. Variable domain in full (rest from reference TRBV5-1 and TRBJ2-7): KAGVTQTPRYLIKTRGQQVTLSCSPISGHRSVSWYQQTPGQGLQFLFEYFSETQRNKGNFPGRFSGRQFSNSRSEMNVSTLELGDSALYLCASSLDPRGEQYFGPGTRLTVT.